This T cell receptor (beta chain) appears in the sequencing data of a study of early T cells in non-severe SARS-CoV-2 infection. Study-wide context: The sequenced material was bulk RNA from unsorted whole blood, and its chains were unpaired.

TCRdb passed the 5' RACE reads through MiXCR, listing each CDR3 protein once. In the table there are roughly 43,000 distinct CDR3 sequences, approximately 5.1% of which are singletons. This clonotype was detected a few times. V gave up 6 bases and J gave up 3 bases; unmatched junction bases: 4. This CDR3 is built from 14 residues. Germline loops: CDR1 MDHEN, CDR2 SYDVKM. The specimen comprised whole blood, sampled at baseline. The rearrangement joins TRBV28 to TRBJ2-5; TRBD1 aligns across 10 bases. The source of this sequence is an adult who was a healthcare worker with PCR-confirmed SARS-CoV-2 infection or an uninfected control (not recorded which). The CDR3 here is CASRTDRGEETQYF. The CDR3 bases are TGTGCCAGCAGGACGGACAGGGGGGAAGAGACCCAGTACTTC.